These 30 T cell receptor beta chains share one sample of origin, sequenced in a study of shared clonotypes between healthy human individuals. Naive CD8 cells comprised CD45RO-negative, CCR7-positively selected cells, excluding terminally differentiated effector memory CD45RA+ cells. The assay was immunoSEQ multiplex PCR, and TCRdb's table has in-frame clones only and misses some. The top ten hold about 1.5% of the sample, which has about 2.1 million clones, 90% to 95% seen once. Sequencing used naive CD8+ T cells from PBMCs. The origin of the receptors is a man aged 18 to 35 in good health. Some clones in this sample may be carry-over from other donors' samples.

The chain has TRBV7-9 and TRBJ1-1, with no clear D. The CDR3 covers 15 residues. Trimming left V 2 bases short and J 8 bases short, with 18 bases between. The germline CDR1 and CDR2 sequences are SEHNR and FQNEAQ (reference sequence). This CDR3 reads CASSLKNDSKREAFF. The CDR3 bases are TGTGCCAGCAGCTTAAAAAACGACTCAAAAAGGGAAGCTTTCTTT.

V gene TRBV6-1 combines with J gene TRBJ2-3; a possible D gene is TRBD2 (6 bases). The V gene lost 1 base and the J gene lost 2 bases, with 13 bases spanning the gap. This CDR3 has 16 amino acids. In germline, CDR1 is MNHNS, CDR2 SASEGT. DNA of the CDR3: TGTGCCAGCAGTGAAGGTGTGGGAGGACACACAGATACGCAGTATTTT. This gives the protein CASSEGVGGHTDTQYF.

V gene TRBV6-1 combines with J gene TRBJ2-7; D is perhaps TRBD1 or TRBD2 (5 bases each). Germline-derived CDR1 and CDR2 are MNHNS and SASEGT. The V end lost 7 bases, the J end lost 0 bases, and 13 bases lay between the germline ends. The CDR3 sequence is 14 residues long. The CDR3: CASNPGASSYEQYF. As DNA, the CDR3 is TGTGCCAGCAATCCCGGGGCGAGCTCCTACGAGCAGTACTTC.

The chain recombines TRBV19 with TRBJ2-7; D unclear. Germline V lookup: CDR1 LNHDA, CDR2 SQIVND (reference sequence). The CDR3 has 14 amino acids. V shed 3 bases and J shed 1 base, with 10 bases lying between them. CDR3 sequence reads: CASSIDDGSYEQYF. DNA for the CDR3: TGTGCCAGTAGTATCGACGACGGTTCCTACGAGCAGTACTTC.

The genes are TRBV7-6 and TRBJ2-1; TRBD2 matches 7 bases. CDR3 length: 20 residues. V was pared by 2 bases and J by 2 bases, with 18 bases of the junction left unmatched. Germline V CDR1 and CDR2: SGHVS, FNYEAQ. The CDR3 nucleotides read TGTGCCAGCAGCTTACGACCTTTGCGGGAGCCCCTTCGAGCCTACAATGAGCAGTTCTTC. It translates to CASSLRPLREPLRAYNEQFF. Supplemented by reference TRBV7-6 and TRBJ2-1, the full variable domain reads GAGVSQSPRYKVTKRGQDVALRCDPISGHVSLYWYRQALGQGPEFLTYFNYEAQQDKSGLPNDRFSAERPEGSISTLTIQRTEQRDSAMYRCASSLRPLREPLRAYNEQFFGPGTRLTVL.

The V and J genes are TRBV21-1 and TRBJ2-3; the table assigns TRBD2, which was not confirmed against the DNA. TRBV21-1 is a pseudogene segment. The CDR3 totals 17 residues. The CDR3 protein is CASSKEFGLAGEDTQYF. In nucleotides, the CDR3 is TGTGCCAGCAGCAAAGAATTCGGACTAGCGGGAGAGGATACGCAGTATTTT.

This chain connects TRBV29-1 to TRBJ2-7; TRBD1 might be the D (5 bases). The germline CDR1 and CDR2 sequences are SQVTM and ANQGSEA. This CDR3 is built from 11 residues. Trimming took 7 bases from V and 0 from J, leaving 7 bases between them. The CDR3 region is CSGQSSYEQYF. The CDR3 nucleotides are TGCAGCGGACAGAGCTCCTACGAGCAGTACTTC.

The genes are TRBV6-5 and TRBJ1-5; D remains ambiguous. There are 14 residues in the CDR3. V lost 2 bases, J lost 9 bases, and 14 bases lay in between. Germline CDR1 and CDR2: MNHEY and SVGAGI. This CDR3 reads CASSYEQDSGPQHF. The CDR3 nucleotides are TGTGCCAGCAGTTACGAGCAGGACTCGGGGCCCCAGCATTTT.

V usage is TRBV25-1 and J usage is TRBJ2-5; 7 bases fit TRBD1. This CDR3 comprises 15 residues. Germline V gene data show CDR1 as MGHDK and CDR2 as SYGVNS. J gave up 7 bases and V 3 bases, and 11 bases lay outside the gene matches. The CDR3 DNA sequence: TGTGCCAGCAGTGATCCCGACAGGGTCCCATTGACCCAGTACTTC. Translation gives CASSDPDRVPLTQYF.

The chain combines TRBV5-8 with TRBJ1-2; 11 bases match TRBD1. The CDR3 totals 16 residues. Trimming at V came to 4 bases and at J to 3 bases, leaving 8 bases not matched to a gene. Germline V gene data show CDR1 as SGHTS and CDR2 as YDEGEE. CDR3 protein: CASSPVSDRGHYGYTF. The CDR3 DNA reads TGTGCCAGCAGCCCGGTGTCGGACAGGGGGCACTATGGCTACACCTTC.

This chain links TRBV28 with TRBJ2-7, with 8 bases that match TRBD1. V lost 5 bases to trimming and J lost 4 bases; unmatched junction nucleotides: 7. CDR1 and CDR2 from the germline V gene are MDHEN and SYDVKM. The CDR3 runs to 14 residues. CDR3 sequence (DNA): TGTGCCAGCAGTCTCCGGGACAGGATTTACGAGCAGTACTTC. This gives the protein CASSLRDRIYEQYF.

The count of this clone is one. J is TRBJ2-4 and V is TRBV30; 8 nucleotides match TRBD2. The CDR3 loop spans 15 amino acids. Germline V gene sequence: CDR1 GTSNPN, CDR2 SVGIG (reference sequence). The J segment lost 7 bases and the V segment lost 4 bases, leaving 12 bases of the junction unmatched. Here the CDR3 reads CAWTSLAGSRNIQYF. As DNA, the CDR3 is TGTGCCTGGACCTCCCTAGCGGGCAGCCGGAACATTCAGTACTTC.

V gene TRBV13 combines with J gene TRBJ1-2; 7 positions agree with TRBD1. The CDR3 spans 14 residues. J was trimmed by 0 bases and V by 7 bases; bases with no gene match: 5. Germline loops: CDR1 PRHDT, CDR2 FYEKMQ (reference sequence). The CDR3 region has the DNA TGTGCCAGCAACTACAGGGGAGCTAACTATGGCTACACCTTC. Protein product: CASNYRGANYGYTF.

This chain uses TRBV4-3 with TRBJ2-7, with TRBD2 as a possible D gene (6 bases). The CDR3 spans 16 residues. The V end lost 3 bases, the J end lost 1 base, and 16 bases lay between the germline ends. CDR1 and CDR2 (germline): LGHNA, YSLEER. CDR3 DNA sequence: TGCGCCAGCAGCCAGGATCAGGGACTTCTATCCTACGAGCAGTACTTC. Residues: CASSQDQGLLSYEQYF.

J is TRBJ2-7 and V is TRBV5-6, with D hard to call. This CDR3 has 12 residues. Germline values: CDR1 SGHDT, CDR2 YYEEEE. The V end was cut by 0 bases, the J end by 6 bases, with 7 bases between. The CDR3 loop reads CASSLAWSEQYF. In DNA, the CDR3 is TGTGCCAGCAGCTTGGCCTGGAGCGAGCAGTACTTC.

CDR3 DNA sequence: TGCGCCAGCAGCCAAGGAATGGGACAGGGAAGCTACGAGCAGTACTTC. Residues: CASSQGMGQGSYEQYF. The chain recombines TRBV4-1 with TRBJ2-7, with 9 bases that match TRBD1. Germline V gene sequence: CDR1 MGHRA, CDR2 YSYEKL. The CDR3 is made up of 16 amino acids. J gave up 3 bases and V 1 base, and 7 bases lay outside the gene matches.

About this clone: The same CDR3 also results from other DNA sequences found in this sample. The chain recombines TRBV28 with TRBJ2-7; no clear D. The germline V and J ends were trimmed by 6 bases and 6 bases, with 6 bases remaining between them. The CDR3 spans 10 residues. CDR1 and CDR2 from the germline V gene are MDHEN and SYDVKM. The CDR3 loop reads CASSLGEQYF. The CDR3, as DNA: TGTGCCAGCAGCTTGGGCGAGCAGTACTTC.

V gene TRBV11-1 combines with J gene TRBJ1-1; 9 positions match TRBD1. CDR3 length equals 16 residues. Germline CDR1 and CDR2: SGHAT and FQDESV (reference sequence). Trimming removed 3 bases from V and 0 bases from J; junction bases left unmatched: 5. CDR3 amino acids: CASSFRTGVLNTEAFF. CDR3 sequence (DNA): TGTGCCAGCAGCTTTAGGACAGGGGTACTGAACACTGAAGCTTTCTTT.

V and J are TRBV7-8 and TRBJ2-7; 7 bases line up with TRBD2. The CDR3 is made up of 15 amino acids. Unmatched junction bases numbered 11, after V lost 7 bases and J lost 2 bases. Looked up from germline, CDR1 is SGHVS and CDR2 is FQNEAQ. CDR3 amino acids: CASIQGSGPAYEQYF. In DNA, the CDR3 is TGTGCCAGCATCCAGGGTAGCGGGCCCGCCTACGAGCAGTACTTC.

The chain couples TRBV7-9 to TRBJ2-7; 8 positions match TRBD1. The CDR3 totals 13 residues. With 5 bases clipped from V and 6 bases from J, the junction kept 6 bases outside the gene matches. Per the germline V gene, CDR1 is SEHNR and CDR2 is FQNEAQ (reference sequence). The CDR3 DNA follows: TGTGCCAGCAGCCCCGGACAGGGCACCGAGCAGTACTTC. Residues: CASSPGQGTEQYF.

This clone was picked up a small number of times. The J gene is TRBJ1-1, the V gene TRBV30; 7 bases line up with TRBD1. With V trimmed by 4 bases and J by 6 bases, 5 bases remained unmatched. This CDR3 comprises 12 residues. The germline CDR1 and CDR2 sequences are GTSNPN and SVGIG (reference sequence). The CDR3 sequence: CAWMGQFAEAFF. CDR3 bases: TGTGCCTGGATGGGACAGTTCGCTGAAGCTTTCTTT.

V and J are TRBV4-3 and TRBJ2-7; TRBD1 aligns across 7 bases. CDR3 length equals 19 residues. Trimming cost V 0 bases and J 1 base; bases outside gene matches: 15. From germline, CDR1 is LGHNA and CDR2 YSLEER. Here the CDR3 DNA reads TGCGCCAGCAGCCAAGAAAGAGTGTTTAGGGACAGCTCATCCTACGAGCAGTACTTC. It specifies CASSQERVFRDSSSYEQYF.

In nucleotides, the CDR3 is TGCGCCAGCAGCGGGACAGGGGGATCCTACAATGAGCAGTTCTTC. Protein sequence: CASSGTGGSYNEQFF. The chain couples TRBV5-1 to TRBJ2-1; TRBD1 aligns across 11 bases. V was clipped by 4 bases and J by 1 base; unmatched bases: 1. CDR1 and CDR2 (germline): SGHRS, YFSETQ. This CDR3 has 15 residues.

The V call is TRBV5-1, the J call TRBJ1-1, with D possibly being TRBD1 (6 bases). CDR1 and CDR2 (germline): SGHRS, YFSETQ. This CDR3 contains 15 residues. V was trimmed by 4 bases and J by 4 bases, leaving 17 bases between them. CDR3 protein: CASSPYSGTPTEAFF. CDR3 nucleotide sequence: TGCGCCAGCAGCCCCTACTCCGGGACACCCACTGAAGCTTTCTTT.

The rearrangement uses TRBV6-5 and TRBJ1-4; TRBD1 aligns across 7 bases. The J segment lost 8 bases and the V segment lost 6 bases, leaving 12 bases of the junction unmatched. The CDR3 spans 15 residues. Germline V gene data show CDR1 as MNHEY and CDR2 as SVGAGI. CDR3 residues: CASSPEQGLREKLFF. The CDR3 DNA is TGTGCCAGCAGCCCCGAACAGGGGTTGAGGGAAAAACTGTTTTTT.

V gene TRBV27 combines with J gene TRBJ2-1; D is possibly TRBD1 or TRBD2 (5 bases each). Germline V gene lookup returns CDR1 MNHEY and CDR2 SMNVEV (reference sequence). V was clipped by 0 bases and J by 8 bases, with 11 bases between them. This CDR3 has 14 amino acids. CDR3 nucleotide sequence: TGTGCCAGCAGTTTATCGCCGGGGCGGGATGAGCAGTTCTTC. Its translation: CASSLSPGRDEQFF.

The J gene is TRBJ2-5, the V gene TRBV11-2, with 10 bases fitting TRBD2. Looked up from germline, CDR1 is SGHAT and CDR2 is FQNNGV. V lost 5 bases, J lost 5 bases, and 17 bases stayed unmatched. The CDR3 runs 18 residues. For the CDR3, the DNA is TGTGCCAGCAGCGAGGGGGCAGCTAGCGGGAGAGGGAGGGAGACCCAGTACTTC. This gives the protein CASSEGAASGRGRETQYF.

The rearrangement uses TRBV14 and TRBJ2-7, with 8 bases identical to TRBD2. The germline gives CDR1 SGHDN, CDR2 FVKESK. V was pared by 4 bases and J by 5 bases, with 7 bases of the junction left unmatched. This CDR3 contains 14 residues. The CDR3 DNA follows: TGTGCCAGCAGCCCGGGACTAGTTATCCACGAGCAGTACTTC. Its protein is CASSPGLVIHEQYF.

The chain employs TRBV7-8 and TRBJ2-3; D is tentatively TRBD1 or TRBD2 (7 bases each). Germline V gene sequence: CDR1 SGHVS, CDR2 FQNEAQ. The CDR3 is 16 residues long. V was pared by 5 bases and J by 8 bases, with 23 bases between. Written as DNA, the CDR3 is TGTGCCAGCAGCAAAACAGGGGTGCGGGAGAGTGGTACGCAGTATTTT. This gives the protein CASSKTGVRESGTQYF.

This rearrangement joins TRBV10-1 to TRBJ2-1, with a possible D match to TRBD1 (5 bases). The V and J ends lost 8 bases and 4 bases respectively, with 6 bases between them. CDR1 and CDR2 from the germline V gene are WNHNN and SYGVQD (reference sequence). The CDR3 consists of 11 residues. The CDR3 is CASGAYNEQFF. The CDR3 DNA reads TGCGCCAGCGGGGCTTACAATGAGCAGTTCTTC.